Detailed here is one T cell receptor beta chain. This record belongs to a study of blood T cell repertoires in COVID-19. Study summary: The study drew acute and convalescent COVID-19 samples from the United States, Italy and Spain. Nucleic acid was either cDNA or gDNA, and it came from T cells, B-cell-depleted T cells, or PBMCs.

Sequenced by immunoSEQ multiplex PCR; TCRdb stores in-frame clones only, minus some. This table holds 250,000 to 350,000 clones, about 89% found once. CDR3 length: 18 amino acids. Germline-derived CDR1 and CDR2 are KGHDR and SFDVKD. V gave up 3 bases and J gave up 6 bases; unmatched junction bases: 13. The chain links TRBV24-1 to TRBJ2-2, with 9 positions matching TRBD1. This clonotype originated in a man in his thirties or forties with acute or convalescent COVID-19. The sequenced material came from peripheral blood. CDR3 sequence reads: CATSDGGQGRRQAGELFF. The DNA for the CDR3 is TGTGCCACCAGTGATGGGGGACAGGGTCGTCGTCAGGCCGGGGAGCTGTTTTTT.